This TCR beta chain came from a study of T cell responses to AZD1222 COVID-19 vaccine. On this clone itself: The antigen is not known.

The study's findings and limits: The donor group comprised mostly white British people and more females; the analysis possibly underestimated clonal diversity. Baseline seropositives among AZD1222 recipients totaled only five or six. Dominant CD4 TCR responses targeted spike regions 160-218 and 743-854.

Some clones are missing from TCRdb's copy, which holds only in-frame ones; the method was immunoSEQ multiplex PCR. The profile shows around 130,000 clones, 80% to 90% of them singletons. The germline V and J ends were trimmed by 0 bases and 0 bases, with 9 bases remaining between them. Germline-derived CDR1 and CDR2 are MNHEY and SVGAGI. The CDR3 contains 15 residues. The V gene is TRBV6-5, the J gene TRBJ2-7, with a tentative D call TRBD1 (5 bases). This TCR derives from an adult in good health. This sample comprised peripheral blood, obtained on day 0 of AZD1222 vaccination. The CDR3 loop reads CASSYSRQPSYEQYF. The CDR3 DNA reads TGTGCCAGCAGTTACTCGAGACAGCCCTCCTACGAGCAGTACTTC.